These T cell receptor beta chains were read from a single sample in a study of blood T cell repertoires in COVID-19. The protocol was immunoSEQ multiplex PCR, while the TCRdb copy is restricted to in-frame clones and leaves out a portion. The data contain under 250,000 clones, about four fifths of them seen just once; the ten biggest clones take up roughly 7.8%. Sequences were obtained from peripheral blood. These receptors came from a middle-aged man with active or convalescent COVID-19. The CDR3 runs from the conserved cysteine through the conserved F or W. Fields, in order: V gene, clone size, D gene, J gene, CDR3 DNA, CDR3 protein. D genes are given only for firm matches. Where a row states a size, it is once, few, many or the class of an expanded clone; other rows omit it.

v_call: TRBV30
clone_size: .
d_call: .
j_call: TRBJ1-4
cdr3_nt: TGTGCCTGGAGCGGGTTTACAGGGCAACTGAATGAAAAACTGTTTTTT
cdr3_aa: CAWSGFTGQLNEKLFF

v_call: TRBV7-3
clone_size: once
d_call: .
j_call: TRBJ1-5
cdr3_nt: TGTGCCAGCAGCTTAAGACAGCAAAATCAGCCCCAGCATTTT
cdr3_aa: CASSLRQQNQPQHF

v_call: TRBV10-1
clone_size: .
d_call: .
j_call: TRBJ2-3
cdr3_nt: TGCGCCAGCAGTGAGTCTCCGGGGTTTGGCACAGATACGCAGTATTTT
cdr3_aa: CASSESPGFGTDTQYF

v_call: TRBV7-8
clone_size: .
d_call: .
j_call: TRBJ1-4
cdr3_nt: TGTGCCAGCAGCTTTGGGGCAGCCTCTAATGAAAAACTGTTTTTT
cdr3_aa: CASSFGAASNEKLFF

v_call: TRBV7-9
clone_size: .
d_call: .
j_call: TRBJ1-1
cdr3_nt: TGTGCCAGCAACGTACAGGCCCTCCTGAACACTGAAGCTTTCTTT
cdr3_aa: CASNVQALLNTEAFF

v_call: TRBV5-1
clone_size: once
d_call: .
j_call: TRBJ2-3
cdr3_nt: TGCGCCAGCAGCTTGGCAACAGGCGGATTTCGGCAGTATTTT
cdr3_aa: CASSLATGGFRQYF

v_call: TRBV6-6
clone_size: once
d_call: TRBD2
j_call: TRBJ2-7
cdr3_nt: TGTGCCAGCAGCCATGGTGTAGCGGGCTCCTACGAGCAGTACTTC
cdr3_aa: CASSHGVAGSYEQYF

v_call: TRBV2
clone_size: few
d_call: TRBD1
j_call: TRBJ1-1
cdr3_nt: TGTGCCAGCAGTGGGGGACAGGGAGACTCGAACACTGAAGCTTTCTTT
cdr3_aa: CASSGGQGDSNTEAFF

v_call: TRBV29-1
clone_size: .
d_call: .
j_call: TRBJ1-1
cdr3_nt: TGCAGCGTGACCGACAGAAACACTGAAGCTTTCTTT
cdr3_aa: CSVTDRNTEAFF

v_call: TRBV5-4
clone_size: .
d_call: TRBD1
j_call: TRBJ1-2
cdr3_nt: TGTGCCAGCCGTCCCCCGGGACAGACCTATGGCTACACCTTC
cdr3_aa: CASRPPGQTYGYTF

v_call: TRBV9
clone_size: .
d_call: .
j_call: TRBJ2-3
cdr3_nt: TGTGCCAGCAGCGCCAGCCCCTCTAGAGGAGATACGCAGTATTTT
cdr3_aa: CASSASPSRGDTQYF

v_call: TRBV15
clone_size: .
d_call: .
j_call: TRBJ1-1
cdr3_nt: TGTGCCACGCAACAGGGTAGGAACACTGAAGCTTTCTTT
cdr3_aa: CATQQGRNTEAFF

v_call: TRBV2
clone_size: .
d_call: .
j_call: TRBJ2-2
cdr3_nt: TGTGCCAGCAAACCGGGAACCGGGGAGCTGTTTTTT
cdr3_aa: CASKPGTGELFF

v_call: TRBV7-9
clone_size: .
d_call: .
j_call: TRBJ1-3
cdr3_nt: TGTGCCAGCAGCGCCAGTAAGTTCTCTGGAAACACCATATATTTT
cdr3_aa: CASSASKFSGNTIYF

v_call: TRBV4-1
clone_size: .
d_call: TRBD2
j_call: TRBJ2-5
cdr3_nt: TGCGCCAGCAGCCAAAAGGACAGCCGGGGACTAGCGGGGAGTGAGGGGACCCAGTACTTC
cdr3_aa: CASSQKDSRGLAGSEGTQYF

v_call: TRBV9
clone_size: .
d_call: .
j_call: TRBJ1-6
cdr3_nt: TGTGCCAGCAGCGTAGACGGGTCGGCTTCACCCCTCCACTTT
cdr3_aa: CASSVDGSASPLHF

v_call: TRBV6-5
clone_size: .
d_call: .
j_call: TRBJ1-5
cdr3_nt: TGTGCCACCCTATCCCAGACAGCTAGCAATCAGCCCCAGCATTTT
cdr3_aa: CATLSQTASNQPQHF

v_call: TRBV19
clone_size: .
d_call: .
j_call: TRBJ1-2
cdr3_nt: TGTGCCAGTAGTCCCGCTAACTATGGCTACACCTTC
cdr3_aa: CASSPANYGYTF

v_call: TRBV5-1
clone_size: .
d_call: TRBD1
j_call: TRBJ2-7
cdr3_nt: TGCGCCAGCAGCTCCGGACAGGGCGGCGAGCAGTACTTC
cdr3_aa: CASSSGQGGEQYF

v_call: TRBV3-1/TRBV3-2
clone_size: .
d_call: .
j_call: TRBJ2-4
cdr3_nt: TGTGCCAGCAGCCAAGATTTGAGCCGTCTAGCCAAAAACATTCAGTACTTC
cdr3_aa: CASSQDLSRLAKNIQYF

v_call: TRBV19
clone_size: .
d_call: .
j_call: TRBJ2-2
cdr3_nt: TGTGCCAGTAGTATAGATCGCGTCGGGGAGCTGTTTTTT
cdr3_aa: CASSIDRVGELFF

v_call: TRBV11-3
clone_size: .
d_call: TRBD2
j_call: TRBJ2-1
cdr3_nt: TGTGCCAGCAGCTTAGTATCTAGCGGGGGCTACAATGAGCAGTTCTTC
cdr3_aa: CASSLVSSGGYNEQFF

v_call: TRBV7-9
clone_size: .
d_call: .
j_call: TRBJ2-1
cdr3_nt: TGTGCCAGCAGCCTGAACCAGGGTACGGATGAGCAGTTCTTC
cdr3_aa: CASSLNQGTDEQFF

v_call: TRBV11-3
clone_size: .
d_call: .
j_call: TRBJ2-1
cdr3_nt: TGTGCCAGCAGGAAGGGGTCCCAAGCCTACAATGAGCAGTTCTTC
cdr3_aa: CASRKGSQAYNEQFF

v_call: TRBV19
clone_size: once
d_call: .
j_call: TRBJ2-5
cdr3_nt: TGTGCCAGTAGGGACAGTCAGTATACGGAGACCCAGTACTTC
cdr3_aa: CASRDSQYTETQYF